Following are 11 T cell receptor beta chains from one sample sequenced in a study of human T cells and chemical hapten exposure (dated by TCRdb to the early 2020s). Libraries came from RACE. Instrument on record: NextSeq 500. TCRdb reprocessing: public reads trimmed at Q25 with fastp, clones called with MiXCR, in-frame beta chains kept. Rows with one shared CDR3 protein collapse into an entry with the most common genes and DNA. The sample table contains under 40,000 distinct CDR3 sequences; only one count was recorded for approximately 12% of them. The top ten hold around 2% of the sample. What this sample's time point label stands for: pre-sensitization, week 0. Sample treatment or condition, as interpreted from the label and publication: therapeutic diphenylcyclopropenone sensitization with weekly scalp DPC. Total RNA was isolated from unfractionated whole blood collected in Tempus Blood RNA tubes.

Sample: whole blood, taken in connection with sensitization to the hapten diphenylcyclopropenone (DPC). Receptors originate from a woman in her 40s with alopecia areata. Some clones in this sample may be carry-over from other donors' samples.

This clonotype has only a few counts. The CDR3 bases are TGCAGCGGCCAGGGGATAGATACGCAGTATTTT. Protein sequence: CSGQGIDTQYF. The rearrangement uses TRBV29-1 and TRBJ2-3, with a weak D call TRBD1 (6 bases). Trimming cost V 7 bases and J 5 bases, with 10 bases left between them. Germline V gives CDR1 SQVTM, CDR2 ANQGSEA. The length of the CDR3 is 11 residues.

For the CDR3, the DNA is TGTGCCAGCAGCCCCGGGACAGGGGTTCAAGAGACCCAGTACTTC. As protein: CASSPGTGVQETQYF. J is TRBJ2-5 and V is TRBV7-9, with 10 bases matching TRBD1. The CDR3 has 15 residues. Germline loops: CDR1 SEHNR, CDR2 FQNEAQ (reference sequence). V shed 5 bases and J 2 bases; nucleotides not matched to a gene: 5.

This rearrangement joins TRBV27 to TRBJ2-5, with D hard to call. The germline CDR1 and CDR2 sequences are MNHEY and SMNVEV (reference sequence). The CDR3 is 14 residues long. Trimming stripped 0 bases from V and 3 bases from J, with 8 bases between. The CDR3 DNA reads as TGTGCCAGCAGTTTATCTCCAGGAGAAGAGACCCAGTACTTC. Translating it yields CASSLSPGEETQYF.

This clonotype occurred a few times. The chain links TRBV29-1 to TRBJ2-7; 9 positions match TRBD2. There are 13 residues in the CDR3. The V segment lost 4 bases and the J segment 6 bases; nucleotides outside the gene matches: 7. CDR1 and CDR2 from the germline V gene are SQVTM and ANQGSEA. The CDR3 loop is CSVVPSGTGEQYF. In nucleotides, the CDR3 is TGCAGCGTTGTCCCTAGCGGGACGGGCGAGCAGTACTTC.

The table lists this clonotype with many counts. This chain uses TRBV25-1 with TRBJ2-1; 8 bases are a match to TRBD2. CDR3 length equals 16 residues. The V gene end was trimmed by 5 bases and the J gene end by 9 bases; junction bases not matched to a gene: 15. The V gene's germline CDR1 is MGHDK and CDR2 SYGVNS. CDR3 in amino acids: CASSTTVTSVSGEQFF. The DNA of the CDR3 is TGTGCCAGCAGTACTACGGTGACTAGCGTCTCTGGTGAGCAGTTCTTC.

Of note for this clonotype: This may arise from a read error, as a much more abundant clone is one base away. The genes are TRBV3-1 and TRBJ1-3; D unclear. The CDR3 totals 15 residues. Germline V gives CDR1 LGHDT, CDR2 YNNKEL (reference sequence). The CDR3: CASSQAPQSGNTTYF. In nucleotides, the CDR3 is TGTGCCAGCAGCCAAGCTCCGCAATCTGGAAACACCACATATTTT.

The genes are TRBV27 and TRBJ2-7; TRBD2 matches 8 bases. This CDR3 has 14 amino acids. Trimming took 6 bases from V and 1 from J; bases not matched to a gene: 5. CDR1 and CDR2 (germline): MNHEY, SMNVEV (reference sequence). The DNA for the CDR3 is TGTGCCAGCAGCGTAGCGGGGTCTTCCTACGAGCAGTACTTC. It translates to CASSVAGSSYEQYF.

This chain connects TRBV7-9 to TRBJ2-7; 13 bases agree with TRBD2. The CDR3 loop spans 15 amino acids. V shed 5 bases, J shed 9 bases, and the junction held 10 bases outside the gene matches. Germline CDR1 SEHNR, CDR2 FQNEAQ (reference sequence). The CDR3 DNA reads as TGTGCCAGCAGCGCAGGGGGACTAGCGGGATGGGTGCAGTACTTC. This translates into CASSAGGLAGWVQYF.

V and J are TRBV6-5 and TRBJ2-7, with a possible D match to TRBD2 (6 bases). The V and J ends lost 5 bases and 3 bases respectively, with 17 bases between them. CDR3 size: 15 residues. CDR1 is MNHEY, CDR2 SVGAGI, per germline. CDR3 coding DNA: TGTGCCAGCAGTCCCTCGGGGGTGAGTCGCTACGAGCAGTACTTC. It codes for CASSPSGVSRYEQYF.

This clonotype is medium-sized (0.01 to 0.1%) in the sample. V gene TRBV29-1 combines with J gene TRBJ2-1; 9 bases map to TRBD2. V shed 0 bases and J 9 bases; nucleotides not matched to a gene: 15. Germline V CDR1 and CDR2: SQVTM, ANQGSEA. CDR3 size: 17 residues. This CDR3 is CSVEDLGGLAGSVEQFF. The CDR3 region has the DNA TGCAGCGTTGAAGATCTAGGGGGGCTAGCGGGAAGTGTTGAGCAGTTCTTC.

This clonotype was recorded many times. This chain links TRBV19 with TRBJ2-2, with D possibly TRBD2 on 5 matching bases. Germline V lookup: CDR1 LNHDA, CDR2 SQIVND (reference sequence). Trimming took off 3 bases at V and 8 bases at J, with 13 bases between the two ends. The CDR3 extends over 14 amino acids. The CDR3 sequence is CASSMTRETGELFF. As DNA, the CDR3 is TGTGCCAGTAGTATGACGAGGGAGACTGGGGAGCTGTTTTTT.